Given below is one T cell receptor (beta chain) in context. Its matching antigen is unknown. This CDR3 spans 18 amino acids. Trimming cost V 5 bases and J 0 bases, with 17 bases left between them. Germline CDR1 is PRHDT and CDR2 is FYEKMQ (reference sequence). 60 Vbeta and 13 Jbeta primers were used in PCR. Produced via immunoSEQ multiplex PCR; TCRdb's table is partial and in-frame only. Among about 150,000 clones listed, roughly 80% were seen once. Healthy bone marrow donors made up the cohort. The data were obtained in a study of cytomegalovirus exposure and HLA in healthy donors. Points from the study as a whole: Analysis performed later found more than 15,000 TCR beta sequences associated with HLA alleles at 0.05 false discovery rate. In vitro confirmation showed three CMV-associated chains to be CMV antigen specific. Immune exposure was documented only through CMV serostatus.

The gene calls are TRBV13 and TRBJ2-6; weak D call: TRBD1 (5 bases). The sequenced material came from PBMCs. The receptor was isolated from a male donor in good health and CMV-seronegative. In nucleotides, the CDR3 is TGTGCCAGCAGCAAAATGACAGCCGTCAGCTCTGGGGCCAACGTCCTGACTTTC. Its translation: CASSKMTAVSSGANVLTF.